The sequence of this TCR beta chain was determined in a study of blood T cell repertoires in COVID-19. Study details: Samples of COVID-19 (acute and convalescent) were obtained from the United States, Italy and Spain.

Sequencing used immunoSEQ multiplex PCR; TCRdb keeps in-frame clones, though not all of them. Of about 13,000 clones in the sample, roughly 90% are singletons; the top ten hold about a fifth. The germline CDR1 and CDR2 sequences are MNHEY and SVGAGI. The V and J ends lost 8 bases and 0 bases respectively, with 11 bases between them. The CDR3 runs to 13 residues. The chain combines TRBV6-5 with TRBJ2-7; D possibly corresponds to TRBD1 (5 bases). This clonotype was sampled from a human donor with active COVID-19. The donor label of this sample is uncertain. The specimen was peripheral blood. The CDR3 spells CASWGAVSYEQYF. CDR3 DNA: TGTGCCAGCTGGGGCGCAGTCTCCTACGAGCAGTACTTC.